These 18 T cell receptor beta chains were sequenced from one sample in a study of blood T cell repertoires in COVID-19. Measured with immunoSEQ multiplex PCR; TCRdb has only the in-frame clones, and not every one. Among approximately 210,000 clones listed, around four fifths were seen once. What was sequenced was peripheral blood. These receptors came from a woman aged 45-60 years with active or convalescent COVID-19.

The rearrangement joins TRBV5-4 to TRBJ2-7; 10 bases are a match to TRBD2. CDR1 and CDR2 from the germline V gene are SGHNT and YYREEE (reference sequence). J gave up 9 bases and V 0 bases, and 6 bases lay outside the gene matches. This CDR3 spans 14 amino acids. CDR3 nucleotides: TGTGCCAGCAGCTTGGGGACTAGCGGAGGGGGGCAGTACTTC. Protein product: CASSLGTSGGGQYF.

This CDR3 reads CASSERLWSPVRGYTF. The CDR3 DNA sequence: TGTGCCAGCAGTGAAAGGCTGTGGAGCCCGGTCCGAGGCTACACCTTC. V gene TRBV2 combines with J gene TRBJ1-2; D ambiguous. Per the germline V gene, CDR1 is SNHLY and CDR2 is FYNNEI. The V end was cut by 2 bases, the J end by 8 bases, with 21 bases between. The CDR3 loop spans 16 amino acids.

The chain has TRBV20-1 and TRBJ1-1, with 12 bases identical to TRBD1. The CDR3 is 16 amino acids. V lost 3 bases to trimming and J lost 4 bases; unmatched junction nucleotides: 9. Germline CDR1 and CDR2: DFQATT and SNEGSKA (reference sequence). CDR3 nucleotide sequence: TGCAGTGCTAGTGCGCCGGGACAGGGGGCTTCCACTGAAGCTTTCTTT. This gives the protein CSASAPGQGASTEAFF.

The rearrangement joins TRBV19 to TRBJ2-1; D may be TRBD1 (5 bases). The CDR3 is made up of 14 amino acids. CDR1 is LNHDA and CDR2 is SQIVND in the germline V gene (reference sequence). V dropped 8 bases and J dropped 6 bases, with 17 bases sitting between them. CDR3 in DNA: TGTGCCAGTTCCCCGGACATACGACCCAATGAGCAGTTCTTC. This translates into CASSPDIRPNEQFF.

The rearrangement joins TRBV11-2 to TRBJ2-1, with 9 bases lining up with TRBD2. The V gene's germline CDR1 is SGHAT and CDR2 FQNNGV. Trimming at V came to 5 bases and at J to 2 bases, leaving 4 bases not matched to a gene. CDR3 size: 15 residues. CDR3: CASSPGTSTYNEQFF. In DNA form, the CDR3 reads TGTGCCAGCAGCCCCGGGACTAGCACCTACAATGAGCAGTTCTTC.

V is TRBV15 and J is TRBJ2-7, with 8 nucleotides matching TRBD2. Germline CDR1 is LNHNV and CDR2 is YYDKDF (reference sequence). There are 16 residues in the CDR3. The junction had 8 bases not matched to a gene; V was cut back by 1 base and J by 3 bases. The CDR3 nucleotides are TGTGCCACCAGCAGAGGCAGTAGCGGGAAGAGCTACGAGCAGTACTTC. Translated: CATSRGSSGKSYEQYF. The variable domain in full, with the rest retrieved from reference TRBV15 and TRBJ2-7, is DAMVIQNPRYQVTQFGKPVTLSCSQTLNHNVMYWYQQKSSQAPKLLFHYYDKDFNNEADTPDNFQSRRPNTSFCFLDIRSPGLGDTAMYLCATSRGSSGKSYEQYFGPGTRLTVT.

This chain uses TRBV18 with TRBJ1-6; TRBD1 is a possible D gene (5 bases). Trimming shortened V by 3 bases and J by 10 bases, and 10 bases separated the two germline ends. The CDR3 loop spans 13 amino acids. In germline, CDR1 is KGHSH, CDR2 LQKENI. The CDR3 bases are TGTGCCAGCTCACCCCCAGGGTACTCACCCCTCCACTTT. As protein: CASSPPGYSPLHF.

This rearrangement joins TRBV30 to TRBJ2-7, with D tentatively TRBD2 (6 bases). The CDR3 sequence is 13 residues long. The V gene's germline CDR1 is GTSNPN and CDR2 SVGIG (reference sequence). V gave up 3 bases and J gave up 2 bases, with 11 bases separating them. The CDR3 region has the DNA TGTGCCTGGAGCGGGAGTTTTCCCTACGAGCAGTACTTC. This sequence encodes CAWSGSFPYEQYF.

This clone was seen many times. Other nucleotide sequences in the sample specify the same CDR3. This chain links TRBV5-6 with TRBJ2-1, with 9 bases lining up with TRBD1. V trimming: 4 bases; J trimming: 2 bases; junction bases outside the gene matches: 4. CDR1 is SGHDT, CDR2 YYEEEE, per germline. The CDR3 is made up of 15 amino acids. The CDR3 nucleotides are TGTGCCAGCAGCCTGGGGGACAGGGCCTACAATGAGCAGTTCTTC. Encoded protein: CASSLGDRAYNEQFF. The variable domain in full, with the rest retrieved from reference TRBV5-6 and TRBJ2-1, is DAGVTQSPTHLIKTRGQQVTLRCSPKSGHDTVSWYQQALGQGPQFIFQYYEEEERQRGNFPDRFSGHQFPNYSSELNVNALLLGDSALYLCASSLGDRAYNEQFFGPGTRLTVL.

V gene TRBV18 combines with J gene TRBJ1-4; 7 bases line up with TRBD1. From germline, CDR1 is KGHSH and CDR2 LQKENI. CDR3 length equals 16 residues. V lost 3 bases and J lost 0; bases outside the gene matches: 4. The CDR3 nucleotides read TGTGCCAGCTCACCGGGACAGCCAACAACTAATGAAAAACTGTTTTTT. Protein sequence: CASSPGQPTTNEKLFF.

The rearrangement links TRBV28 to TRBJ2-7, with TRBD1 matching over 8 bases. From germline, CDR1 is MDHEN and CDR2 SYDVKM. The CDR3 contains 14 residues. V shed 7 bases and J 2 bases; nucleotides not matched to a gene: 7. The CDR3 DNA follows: TGTGCCAGCACCAAGACAGGGGTCCCCTACGAGCAGTACGTC. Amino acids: CASTKTGVPYEQYV.

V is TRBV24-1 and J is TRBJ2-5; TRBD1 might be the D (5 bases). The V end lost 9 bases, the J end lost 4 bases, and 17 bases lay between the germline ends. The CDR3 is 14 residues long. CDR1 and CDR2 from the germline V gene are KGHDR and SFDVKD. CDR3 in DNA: TGTGCCACCGGGGCCCAGGGCATGGCAGAGACCCAGTACTTC. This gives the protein CATGAQGMAETQYF.

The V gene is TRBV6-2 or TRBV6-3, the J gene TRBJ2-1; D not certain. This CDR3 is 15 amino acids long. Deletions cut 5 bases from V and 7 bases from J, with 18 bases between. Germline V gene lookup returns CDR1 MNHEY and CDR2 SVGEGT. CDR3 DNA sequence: TGTGCCAGCAGTATCCCCAGGCTTAGAAGTAATGAGCAGTTCTTC. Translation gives CASSIPRLRSNEQFF.

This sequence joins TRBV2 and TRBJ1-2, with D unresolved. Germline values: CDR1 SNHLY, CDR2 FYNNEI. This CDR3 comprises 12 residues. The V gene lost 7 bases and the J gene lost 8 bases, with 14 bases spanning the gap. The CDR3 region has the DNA TGTGCCAGCAATACCTACCGGGAGGGCTACACCTTC. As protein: CASNTYREGYTF.

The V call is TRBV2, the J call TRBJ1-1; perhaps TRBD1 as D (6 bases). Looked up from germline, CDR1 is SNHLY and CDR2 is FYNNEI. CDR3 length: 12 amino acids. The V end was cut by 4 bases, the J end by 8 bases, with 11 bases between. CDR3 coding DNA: TGTGCCAGCAGTGTGGTCAGGGGAGAAGCTTTCTTT. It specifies CASSVVRGEAFF.

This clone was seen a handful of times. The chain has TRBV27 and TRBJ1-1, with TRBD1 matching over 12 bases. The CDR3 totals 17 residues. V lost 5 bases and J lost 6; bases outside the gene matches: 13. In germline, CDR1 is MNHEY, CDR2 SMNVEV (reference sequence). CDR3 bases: TGTGCCAGCAGTGGGGGACAGGGGGCCTGGTTTGAGGCTGAAGCTTTCTTT. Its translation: CASSGGQGAWFEAEAFF.

CDR3 sequence: CSASRIAGEQKNSYNSPLHF. CDR3 sequence (DNA): TGCAGTGCTAGTCGCATTGCGGGGGAACAGAAAAATTCCTATAATTCACCCCTCCACTTT. The J gene is TRBJ1-6, the V gene TRBV20-1, with a weak D call TRBD1 (5 bases). V was shortened by 3 bases and J by 1 base, with 25 bases between the two germline ends. Germline V gives CDR1 DFQATT, CDR2 SNEGSKA (reference sequence). The CDR3 has 20 amino acids.

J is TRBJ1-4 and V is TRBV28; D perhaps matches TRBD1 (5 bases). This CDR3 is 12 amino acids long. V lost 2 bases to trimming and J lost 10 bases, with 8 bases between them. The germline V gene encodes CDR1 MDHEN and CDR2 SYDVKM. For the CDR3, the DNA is TGTGCCAGCAGTTTACAGGGCGGAAAACTGTTTTTT. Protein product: CASSLQGGKLFF.